This is a list of T cell receptor beta chains from one sample in a study of shared T cell receptors in the human thymus. Clones were sequenced by immunoSEQ multiplex PCR, and TCRdb holds only the in-frame ones, with some missing. Among hundreds of thousands of clones, 85% to 95% were seen once, and the ten largest hold approximately 0.02%. The sequencing sample was made of thymocytes. The receptor source for this set is a human donor. The CDR3 runs from the conserved cysteine through the conserved F or W. Each record gives: J gene, V gene, CDR3 protein.

J: TRBJ1-2; V: TRBV28; CDR3: CASSLWLADYYGYTF
J: TRBJ1-5; V: TRBV18; CDR3: CASSLHREHQPQHF
J: TRBJ2-7; V: TRBV9; CDR3: CASSPAEAVTYEQYF
J: TRBJ2-7; V: TRBV19; CDR3: CASSTDGFYEQYF
J: TRBJ1-1; V: TRBV14; CDR3: CASSQVVGDSEAFF
J: TRBJ2-5; V: TRBV10-2; CDR3: CASRISGSFAAQETQYF
J: TRBJ1-1; V: TRBV7-9; CDR3: CASARGRGHEAFF
J: TRBJ1-2; V: TRBV9; CDR3: CASSVNGYTF
J: TRBJ2-1; V: TRBV9; CDR3: CASSVSLAAVGENEQFF
J: TRBJ2-7; V: TRBV2; CDR3: CASSEGLAGGTIGYGQYF
J: TRBJ2-1; V: TRBV10-3; CDR3: CAILGGQGPHNEQFF
J: TRBJ2-2; V: TRBV5-6; CDR3: CASGPHRYRELFF
J: TRBJ2-1; V: TRBV5-8; CDR3: CASRTSGSSYNEQFF
J: TRBJ2-3; V: TRBV29-1; CDR3: CSVESGGSDTQYF
J: TRBJ2-2; V: TRBV27; CDR3: CASYGGPGCTGELFF
J: TRBJ2-7; V: TRBV9; CDR3: CASSAHTGTSYEQYF
J: TRBJ2-3; V: TRBV10-2; CDR3: CASSDPPGATDTQYF
J: TRBJ2-1; V: TRBV27; CDR3: CASSSVRSGPAHNEQFF
J: TRBJ1-5; V: TRBV4-2; CDR3: CASSQESFTGTGDNQPQHF
J: TRBJ2-7; V: TRBV28; CDR3: CASSPPLGEQYF
J: TRBJ2-7; V: TRBV14; CDR3: CASSLLDQNHSYEQYF
J: TRBJ2-7; V: TRBV12-2; CDR3: CASRLVNSVYEQYF
J: TRBJ2-7; V: TRBV6-1; CDR3: CASSDLYEQYF
J: TRBJ2-7; V: TRBV30; CDR3: CAWSTWTGGPYEQYF
J: TRBJ2-1; V: TRBV6-5; CDR3: CASSSENLLHNEQFF
J: TRBJ2-1; V: TRBV19; CDR3: CASSNGTGEFDEQFF
J: TRBJ1-2; V: TRBV11-2; CDR3: CASSTRQKMNYGYTF
J: TRBJ2-3; V: TRBV9; CDR3: CASSPRPPAIADTQYF
J: TRBJ2-1; V: TRBV6-5; CDR3: CASSSVGRELYNEQFF
J: TRBJ2-1; V: TRBV14; CDR3: CASSQRNDEQFF
J: TRBJ1-5; V: TRBV19; CDR3: CASSICRVGGDSNQPQHF
J: TRBJ2-7; V: TRBV7-9; CDR3: CASSLVGKVDRRSYEQYF
J: TRBJ1-1; V: TRBV9; CDR3: CAGLRGLDTEAFF
J: TRBJ2-7; V: TRBV4-3; CDR3: CASSPRRGFEQYF
J: TRBJ2-1; V: TRBV5-6; CDR3: CASRLDRADYNEQFF
J: TRBJ2-7; V: TRBV7-2; CDR3: CASSLEVRVHEQYF
J: TRBJ1-5; V: TRBV5-3; CDR3: CARSLPRDGTRGNQPQHF
J: TRBJ1-5; V: TRBV25-1; CDR3: CASSVDGPSNQPQHF
J: TRBJ2-3; V: TRBV6-1; CDR3: CASSEGKGRRTDTQYF
J: TRBJ2-5; V: TRBV28; CDR3: CASTLWGRAGETQYF
J: TRBJ2-7; V: TRBV5-1; CDR3: CASSLPPAGQLTYEQYF
J: TRBJ1-3; V: TRBV28; CDR3: CASSKPRSSGNTIYF
J: TRBJ1-5; V: TRBV6-5; CDR3: CASSHGMGCQPQHF
J: TRBJ1-5; V: TRBV2; CDR3: CASSEALLGRSSNQPQHF